The sequence of this T cell receptor beta chain was determined in a study of beta chain features in type 1 diabetes. In the case of this clone: Its cognate antigen is unknown.

The study's findings and limits: For type 1 diabetes patients, VDJ junctions showed fewer insertions and more deletions. Shortening of TCRB CDR3s, moderate but significant, appeared in all four CD4+ subsets of Type 1 diabetes patients. Among patients, naive, central memory and Treg TCRB repertoires appeared more similar than among healthy donors.

Expressed TCRB transcripts were sequenced after all isolated RNA was converted to cDNA. The study sequenced naive, central memory and regulatory T cell samples to an average of approximately 4 million reads. The method was immunoSEQ multiplex PCR; TCRdb's version includes in-frame clones alone and lacks a portion of them. The data contain about 28,000 clones, roughly 56% of them seen just once; the ten biggest clones take up roughly 1.5%. The CDR3 runs to 14 residues. The junction had 1 base not matched to a gene; V was cut back by 5 bases and J by 0 bases. CDR1 and CDR2 from the germline V gene are MDHEN and SYDVKM.

The sequenced material came from Tregs from blood. This chain joins TRBV28 and TRBJ2-1; 7 bases align to TRBD2. The sequence was collected from a woman under 30 with type 1 diabetes. The CDR3 reads CASSRTSSYNEQFF. The CDR3 DNA is TGTGCCAGCAGTAGGACTAGCTCCTACAATGAGCAGTTCTTC.